This TCR beta chain was recorded in a study of CD8+ T cells in alopecia areata. There are a few counts of this clone. The antigen is not known. Sequencing relied on a cDNA template that was reverse transcribed from extracted RNA. The method was immunoSEQ multiplex PCR; TCRdb's version includes in-frame clones alone and lacks a portion of them. The sample holds fewer than 150,000 clones, roughly 60% seen once. Points from the study as a whole: The study found that many expanded lesional clones persisted in scalp and blood during tofacitinib.

Regarding treatment: oral pan-JAK inhibitor, 5-10 mg twice daily. Peripheral blood, together with lesional scalp punch biopsies, was collected from alopecia areata patients. V was shortened by 4 bases and J by 3 bases, with 9 bases between the two germline ends. The CDR3 spans 12 residues. The V gene's germline CDR1 is GTSNPN and CDR2 SVGIG (reference sequence). Sequencing used CD8+ T cells sorted from blood, obtained at week 4, from a patient treated with tofacitinib. This receptor was identified in a human donor with alopecia areata. V is TRBV30 and J is TRBJ1-1; a weak D match, TRBD1 (6 bases). The CDR3 protein is CAWTGADTEAFF. For the CDR3, the DNA is TGTGCCTGGACGGGGGCCGACACTGAAGCTTTCTTT.